The subject of this entry is one T cell receptor (beta chain). Its specificity is unknown. The data derive from a study of shared clonotypes between healthy human individuals. General study points: Generally, naive subsets came out with larger estimated richness than memory subsets.

This CDR3 region has 12 residues. Germline V lookup: CDR1 MNHNY, CDR2 SVGAGI (reference sequence). Trimming took 6 bases from V and 8 from J, leaving 13 bases between them. The repertoire was sequenced with immunoSEQ multiplex PCR; TCRdb's copy has only in-frame clones and lacks some. The sample lists hundreds of thousands of clones, almost 97% occurring once. The chain employs TRBV6-6 and TRBJ1-2, with TRBD1 as a possible D gene (5 bases). Sample: naive CD4+ T cells sorted from blood. Specified subset: CD45RA+ positively selected. The TCR sequence derives from a woman younger than 45 in good health. Here the CDR3 reads CASSHAGDGYTF. The CDR3, as DNA: TGTGCCAGCAGCCACGCGGGGGACGGCTACACCTTC.